These T cell receptor beta chains were read from a single sample in a study of CD8 T cells in Susac syndrome. TCRdb reprocessed the immunoSEQ multiplex PCR reads with MiXCR, giving one entry per CDR3 protein. The sample carries roughly 190,000 distinct CDR3 sequences, around 93% recorded once. Material for sequencing was CD4+ T cells from PBMCs. These receptors were obtained from a human donor in good health. Each CDR3 is given without its conserved first and last residue. A D gene is named only where the DNA matches it firmly.

D gene: NA; V gene: TRBV30; CDR3 protein: AWSRDSEQF
D gene: NA; V gene: TRBV24-1; CDR3 protein: ATSDSLRYEQY
D gene: NA; V gene: TRBV14; CDR3 protein: ASSQVPPDTGELF
D gene: NA; V gene: TRBV30; CDR3 protein: AWSGGTPGHYGYT
D gene: NA; V gene: TRBV7-8; CDR3 protein: ASSFNADGYT
D gene: TRBD1; V gene: TRBV20-1; CDR3 protein: SARTGVEQY
D gene: NA; V gene: TRBV5-6; CDR3 protein: ASSSGVFSTDTQY
D gene: NA; V gene: TRBV6-5; CDR3 protein: ASSLTPVANEKLF
D gene: NA; V gene: TRBV15; CDR3 protein: ATSRERGIANTEAF
D gene: NA; V gene: TRBV13; CDR3 protein: ASRPGAISTEAF
D gene: NA; V gene: TRBV18; CDR3 protein: ASSPSAQAKNIQY
D gene: NA; V gene: TRBV11-1; CDR3 protein: ASSFFGDTQY
D gene: NA; V gene: TRBV5-1; CDR3 protein: ASSWGGGTNTGELF
D gene: TRBD1; V gene: TRBV19; CDR3 protein: ASSPRQGSTEAF
D gene: NA; V gene: TRBV25-1; CDR3 protein: ASSGYGTKNIQY
D gene: TRBD1; V gene: TRBV5-4; CDR3 protein: ASRMTGGAPGELF
D gene: NA; V gene: TRBV18; CDR3 protein: ASSPRSGDSGNTIY
D gene: NA; V gene: TRBV4-3; CDR3 protein: ASSQILGPQVLETQY
D gene: TRBD2; V gene: TRBV5-1; CDR3 protein: ASGTSRGADTQY
D gene: NA; V gene: TRBV29-1; CDR3 protein: SAGGGNEKLF
D gene: TRBD1; V gene: TRBV30; CDR3 protein: AWQSGTGAYEQY
D gene: NA; V gene: TRBV5-1; CDR3 protein: ASTPNTANTEAF
D gene: TRBD1; V gene: TRBV12-3/TRBV12-4; CDR3 protein: ASSHGTANQPQH
D gene: NA; V gene: TRBV28; CDR3 protein: ASSLASFGYT
D gene: NA; V gene: TRBV19; CDR3 protein: ASTPTRTLLSGNTIY
D gene: NA; V gene: TRBV5-6; CDR3 protein: ASSLLRANTGELF
D gene: NA; V gene: TRBV27; CDR3 protein: ASSQFVNTEAF
D gene: NA; V gene: TRBV6-5; CDR3 protein: ASNKQRRSDEQF
D gene: TRBD1; V gene: TRBV19; CDR3 protein: ASQIQGASGNTIY
D gene: NA; V gene: TRBV6-2/TRBV6-3; CDR3 protein: ASKIWNSGDEQF
D gene: TRBD2; V gene: TRBV19; CDR3 protein: ASSISGGSPYNEQF
D gene: NA; V gene: TRBV6-1; CDR3 protein: ASGPTGFSGHTDTQY
D gene: NA; V gene: TRBV9; CDR3 protein: ASSPTTANTEAF
D gene: NA; V gene: TRBV12-3/TRBV12-4; CDR3 protein: ASTSDINYGYT
D gene: NA; V gene: TRBV20-1; CDR3 protein: SARARGAPYNEQF
D gene: TRBD2; V gene: TRBV6-2/TRBV6-3; CDR3 protein: ASSYSSSGGYEQY
D gene: TRBD2; V gene: TRBV30; CDR3 protein: AWSPLAGNNEQF
D gene: NA; V gene: TRBV5-6; CDR3 protein: ASRSWGVRDGELF
D gene: NA; V gene: TRBV7-7; CDR3 protein: ASSLVPGESNTEAF
D gene: TRBD2; V gene: TRBV7-8; CDR3 protein: ASTLGLAGDYNEQF
D gene: TRBD2; V gene: TRBV5-1; CDR3 protein: ASSLAGAETQY
D gene: TRBD1; V gene: TRBV11-2; CDR3 protein: ASSSQGRGTGELF